Listed here is a single T cell receptor (beta chain). Distinct nucleotide sequences in the sample also encode this CDR3. Authors' methods: How many nucleated cells were present was estimated from reference gene primer amplification. Clones were read by immunoSEQ multiplex PCR, and TCRdb kept only the in-frame ones, dropping some. The V and J calls and the clone size are those of that table, but D and trimming were determined from the DNA. The profile shows roughly 380,000 clones, approximately 81% of them singletons. This record belongs to a study of blood T cell repertoires in COVID-19. For the study at large: Samples came from the United States, Italy and Spain, spanning acute and convalescent COVID-19. T cells, B-cell-depleted T cells, or PBMCs supplied cDNA or gDNA.

Per the germline V gene, CDR1 is KGHDR and CDR2 is SFDVKD. This CDR3 is 13 amino acids long. V lost 3 bases, J lost 5 bases, and 10 bases lay in between. Sequencing used peripheral blood. This TCR came from a woman aged 18-30 years with acute or convalescent COVID-19. The rearrangement links TRBV24-1 to TRBJ2-7; D is perhaps TRBD1 (5 bases). CDR3 sequence reads: CATSDPSGNEQYF. In DNA, the CDR3 is TGTGCCACCAGTGATCCCTCAGGGAACGAGCAGTACTTC.